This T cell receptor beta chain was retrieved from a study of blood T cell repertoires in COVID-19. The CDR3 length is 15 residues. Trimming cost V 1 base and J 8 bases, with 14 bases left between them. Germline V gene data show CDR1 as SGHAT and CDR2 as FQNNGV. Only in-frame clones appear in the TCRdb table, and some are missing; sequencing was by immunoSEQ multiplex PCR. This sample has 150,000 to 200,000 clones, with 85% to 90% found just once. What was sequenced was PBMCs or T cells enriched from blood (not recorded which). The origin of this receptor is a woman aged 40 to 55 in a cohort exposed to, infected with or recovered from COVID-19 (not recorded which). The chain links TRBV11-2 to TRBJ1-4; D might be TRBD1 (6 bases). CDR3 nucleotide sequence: TGTGCCAGCAGCTTAGTGTTAACAGGGTGGGAAAAACTGTTTTTT. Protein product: CASSLVLTGWEKLFF.